The 17 T cell receptor beta chains below all came from one sample that was sequenced in a study of T cell repertoires in aging, cancer and after chemotherapy. Multiplex touch-down PCR with TRB-A/B primers amplified rearranged V-D-J TRB sequences. TCRdb called the multiplex PCR reads again in MiXCR, with one record for every CDR3 protein. Altogether 3,000 or so distinct CDR3 sequences are present, around a third being singletons, with the ten largest covering roughly two thirds. Amplification of TCR beta used genomic DNA extracted from peripheral blood. The sequencing input was blood. These receptors all come from a human donor with a solid tumor.

This chain connects TRBV5-1 to TRBJ2-5; 9 bases match TRBD2. V gave up 5 bases and J gave up 5 bases; unmatched junction bases: 7. The length of the CDR3 is 14 residues. Looked up from germline, CDR1 is SGHRS and CDR2 is YFSETQ. The CDR3 protein is CASSVAGGLETQYF. CDR3 nucleotides: TGCGCCAGCAGTGTGGCGGGGGGGCTGGAGACCCAGTACTTC.

A remark on this clonotype: Just one base apart from a much larger clone, this may be a read error. The rearrangement links TRBV19 to TRBJ2-1; 9 positions match TRBD2. Unmatched junction bases numbered 8, after V lost 7 bases and J lost 7 bases. In germline, CDR1 is LNHDA, CDR2 SQIVND (reference sequence). There are 14 residues in the CDR3. CDR3 amino acids: CASIEAGGENEQFF. The CDR3 DNA reads as TGTGCCAGTATCGAAGCGGGGGGTGAGAATGAGCAGTTCTTC.

J is TRBJ2-5 and V is TRBV7-6; possibly TRBD2 for D (7 bases). CDR3 length: 16 amino acids. Germline CDR1 is SGHVS and CDR2 is FNYEAQ. V was shortened by 6 bases and J by 2 bases, with 19 bases between the two germline ends. CDR3 in DNA: TGTGCCAGCAGGTCCCAAGTCGGGGGGCGACAAGAGACCCAGTACTTC. Its protein is CASRSQVGGRQETQYF.

The V gene is TRBV5-1, the J gene TRBJ1-1, with TRBD1 identical over 7 bases. Per the germline V gene, CDR1 is SGHRS and CDR2 is YFSETQ. J gave up 2 bases and V 3 bases, and 4 bases lay outside the gene matches. The CDR3 loop spans 14 amino acids. The CDR3 nucleotides read TGCGCCAGCAGCTCTCAGGGGGGTAACACTGAAGCTTTCTTT. It codes for CASSSQGGNTEAFF.

The chain has TRBV19 and TRBJ1-5, with 7 bases matching TRBD1. Germline CDR1 LNHDA, CDR2 SQIVND (reference sequence). The CDR3 covers 20 residues. J was trimmed by 6 bases and V by 5 bases; bases with no gene match: 25. CDR3 sequence reads: CASSPNPGQRNRATSQPQHF. Written as DNA, the CDR3 is TGTGCCAGTAGTCCGAACCCGGGACAGCGGAACAGGGCCACCAGTCAGCCCCAGCATTTT.

The gene calls are TRBV11-1 and TRBJ2-7; D is ambiguous. Between the trimmed V and J ends, which lost 2 bases and 6 bases, there was a span of 8 bases. From germline, CDR1 is SGHAT and CDR2 FQDESV (reference sequence). There are 12 residues in the CDR3. The CDR3 DNA reads TGTGCCAGCAGCTTACGAGTCGTCGAGCAGTACTTC. This sequence encodes CASSLRVVEQYF.

The J gene is TRBJ1-6, the V gene TRBV13; 9 nucleotides agree with TRBD1. Trimming cost V 4 bases and J 9 bases; bases outside gene matches: 4. The CDR3 totals 14 residues. Germline values: CDR1 PRHDT, CDR2 FYEKMQ (reference sequence). This CDR3 is CASSSGQGSSPLHF. CDR3 nucleotides: TGTGCCAGCAGCTCCGGACAGGGGAGTTCACCCCTCCACTTT.

The table lists this clonotype with a few counts. J is TRBJ1-1 and V is TRBV18; the match to TRBD1 covers 11 bases. The CDR3 spans 20 residues. Trimming at V came to 2 bases and at J to 3 bases, leaving 17 bases not matched to a gene. Germline values: CDR1 KGHSH, CDR2 LQKENI. In DNA, the CDR3 is TGTGCCAGCTCACCAATGTCTACTTGGACAGGGGGCGGGTCGGACACTGAAGCTTTCTTT. Protein: CASSPMSTWTGGGSDTEAFF.

The chain has TRBV6-2 or TRBV6-3 and TRBJ2-1; maybe TRBD1 (5 bases). Trimming cost V 6 bases and J 3 bases, with 12 bases left between them. The germline gives CDR1 MNHEY, CDR2 SVGEGT. This CDR3 is built from 14 residues. The CDR3 sequence: CASRSSDSYNEQFF. CDR3 nucleotide sequence: TGTGCCAGCAGGTCTTCCGACAGCTACAATGAGCAGTTCTTC.

The chain employs TRBV6-4 and TRBJ1-2; D is unresolved. The germline V gene encodes CDR1 MRHNA and CDR2 SNTAGT. The length of the CDR3 is 14 residues. V was cut by 0 bases and J by 8 bases, with 13 bases left in between. The CDR3 protein is CASSDSDGLSGYTF. CDR3 DNA sequence: TGTGCCAGCAGTGACTCCGACGGGCTAAGCGGCTACACCTTC.

This sequence joins TRBV20-1 and TRBJ2-5, with a possible D match to TRBD2 (5 bases). V was shortened by 2 bases and J by 5 bases, with 15 bases between the two germline ends. The CDR3 is 14 residues long. Germline values: CDR1 DFQATT, CDR2 SNEGSKA (reference sequence). The chain's CDR3 is CSARPNLRAETQYF. The CDR3 nucleotides are TGCAGTGCTAGACCTAATTTGAGGGCTGAGACCCAGTACTTC.

By share of the sample, this clonotype is medium-sized (0.01 to 0.1%). The DNA for the CDR3 is TGTGCCAGCAGTTCGGACTGGCAAGGCACAGATACGCAGTATTTT. Amino acids: CASSSDWQGTDTQYF. V is TRBV6-2 or TRBV6-3 and J is TRBJ2-3, with TRBD2 as a possible D gene (5 bases). This CDR3 comprises 15 residues. CDR1 and CDR2 from the germline V gene are MNHEY and SVGEGT. The V end was cut by 4 bases, the J end by 1 base, with 12 bases between.

In this sample, this clonotype turned up once. The V and J genes are TRBV10-3 and TRBJ1-6; possibly TRBD1 for D (5 bases). This CDR3 spans 17 amino acids. The germline V gene has CDR1 ENHRY and CDR2 SYGVKD. Deletions cut 0 bases from V and 8 bases from J, with 17 bases between. CDR3 amino acids: CAISESGVRGGHSPLHF. Here the CDR3 DNA reads TGTGCCATCAGTGAGTCCGGGGTAAGGGGAGGGCATTCACCCCTCCACTTT.

This clonotype is categorized as medium-sized (0.01 to 0.1%). V and J are TRBV19 and TRBJ2-7; the D gene is possibly TRBD1 (5 bases). V shed 5 bases and J shed 3 bases, with 17 bases lying between them. Germline V lookup: CDR1 LNHDA, CDR2 SQIVND (reference sequence). The CDR3 length is 15 residues. CDR3 region: CASSVGVDTFYEQYF. CDR3 nucleotides: TGTGCCAGTAGTGTCGGTGTGGACACTTTCTACGAGCAGTACTTC.

In its sample, this clonotype is medium-sized (0.01 to 0.1%). The V gene is TRBV29-1, the J gene TRBJ2-3; 15 bases are shared with TRBD2. The CDR3 spans 18 residues. Germline CDR1 SQVTM, CDR2 ANQGSEA. The V gene end was trimmed by 6 bases and the J gene end by 3 bases; junction bases not matched to a gene: 13. CDR3 DNA sequence: TGCAGCGTCAGCGGACTAGCGGGGGGGCGAGGAGGGACAGATACGCAGTATTTT. This encodes CSVSGLAGGRGGTDTQYF.

This clonotype is labeled as medium-sized. The chain uses TRBV19 and TRBJ1-4; TRBD1 aligns across 9 bases. V gave up 5 bases and J gave up 0 bases; unmatched junction bases: 10. Germline V gene data show CDR1 as LNHDA and CDR2 as SQIVND (reference sequence). The CDR3 has 18 residues. The CDR3 region is CASSPLTGGVATNEKLFF. CDR3 sequence (DNA): TGTGCCAGTAGTCCTCTCACAGGGGGCGTTGCAACTAATGAAAAACTGTTTTTT.

The gene calls are TRBV20-1 and TRBJ2-1; 8 nucleotides line up with TRBD1. This CDR3 region has 15 residues. The junction had 5 bases not matched to a gene; V was cut back by 4 bases and J by 0 bases. The germline CDR1 and CDR2 sequences are DFQATT and SNEGSKA (reference sequence). CDR3 in amino acids: CSAKDRVNSYNEQFF. The CDR3, as DNA: TGCAGTGCTAAGGACAGGGTAAACTCCTACAATGAGCAGTTCTTC.